One TCR beta chain is described in this entry. The sample's time point: persistent/refractory GD, antithyroid drugs over 5 years with positive TRAb. Making the TCR library involved RNA that had been extracted from PBMCs. According to the study, TCR beta libraries were built with iRepertoire HTBI primers and CDR3-region Arm-PCR. TCRdb ran MiXCR on the multiplex PCR reads and lists one entry per CDR3 protein. The sample has nearly 350,000 distinct CDR3 sequences; roughly a fifth are singletons. The data stem from a study of regulatory T cells in long-lasting Graves disease. Trimming took 5 bases from V and 1 from J, leaving 15 bases between them. Looked up from germline, CDR1 is MNHEY and CDR2 is SMNVEV (reference sequence). The CDR3 sequence is 16 residues long.

This chain uses TRBV27 with TRBJ2-1, with D perhaps TRBD2 (6 bases). The clonotype comes from a female donor with Graves disease. Source: peripheral blood mononuclear cells (PBMCs), taken when the disease was refractory, from a patient treated with antithyroid drugs. The CDR3 sequence is CASSSVFGSSYNEQFF. The CDR3 nucleotides read TGTGCCAGCAGTAGCGTCTTCGGGAGTTCCTACAATGAGCAGTTCTTC.